The rows below give T cell receptor beta chains drawn from one sample of a study of T cell repertoires and HLA-DP antigens. No antigen has been identified for these receptors. Generated by immunoSEQ multiplex PCR, the TCRdb table keeps only in-frame clones and is missing some. The repertoire includes 85,000 to 90,000 clones, about 89% of them detected once, and around 1.7% sits in the top ten. Sequences were obtained from CD4+ T cells from PBMCs. The receptors come from a man aged 45-65 years in good health and CMV-seronegative. CDR3s include the opening cysteine and the closing phenylalanine or tryptophan. The order of the fields is V gene, D gene, clone size, J gene, CDR3 DNA, CDR3 protein. A D gene is named only where the DNA matches it firmly. Clone size is given for some rows only: seen once, a few or many times, or a class if the clone is expanded.

V: TRBV6-1
D: -
size: -
J: TRBJ1-6
DNA: TGTGCCGGATCCCGCCGGGACGGAAATTCACCCCTCCACTTT
CDR3: CAGSRRDGNSPLHF

V: TRBV7-2
D: TRBD1
size: -
J: TRBJ1-1
DNA: TGTGCCAGCAGCTCGACAGGGCTGAACACTGAAGCTTTCTTT
CDR3: CASSSTGLNTEAFF

V: TRBV11-3
D: -
size: once
J: TRBJ2-3
DNA: TGTGCCAGCAGCTTAGATCACGGGAAGACAGATACGCAGTATTTT
CDR3: CASSLDHGKTDTQYF

V: TRBV5-1
D: -
size: -
J: TRBJ2-3
DNA: TGCGCCAGCAGCCCGATGGGTGCAGATACGCAGTATTTT
CDR3: CASSPMGADTQYF

V: TRBV19
D: -
size: -
J: TRBJ2-2
DNA: TGTGCCAGTAGTATAGGGGCAGCGGGCACCGGGGAGCTGTTTTTT
CDR3: CASSIGAAGTGELFF

V: TRBV7-9
D: TRBD2
size: -
J: TRBJ2-1
DNA: TGTGCCAGCAGCCGTAGCGGGAGAGGGATCGACAATGAGCAGTTCTTC
CDR3: CASSRSGRGIDNEQFF

V: TRBV18
D: -
size: once
J: TRBJ1-2
DNA: TGTGCCAGCTCACAGACAGGAAACTATGGCTACACCTTC
CDR3: CASSQTGNYGYTF

V: TRBV30
D: -
size: -
J: TRBJ1-1
DNA: TGTGCCTGGAGTAAGGAGGGGTTCGGTAACACTGAAGCTTTCTTT
CDR3: CAWSKEGFGNTEAFF

V: TRBV5-1
D: -
size: -
J: TRBJ2-3
DNA: TGCGCCAGCAGCAGGGGCACCCAGGGGCGCACAGATACGCAGTATTTT
CDR3: CASSRGTQGRTDTQYF

V: TRBV11-2
D: -
size: -
J: TRBJ2-1
DNA: TGTGCCAGCAGCCCCGGTTACAATGAGCAGTTCTTC
CDR3: CASSPGYNEQFF

V: TRBV19
D: -
size: once
J: TRBJ1-1
DNA: TGTGCCAGTAGTACCCGACAGAGAACTTCGAACACTGAAGCTTTCTTT
CDR3: CASSTRQRTSNTEAFF

V: TRBV14
D: TRBD2
size: -
J: TRBJ2-7
DNA: TGTGCCAGCAGCCCTTACGGTAGCGGGATCTACGAGCAGTACTTC
CDR3: CASSPYGSGIYEQYF

V: TRBV6-1
D: -
size: -
J: TRBJ1-2
DNA: TGTGCCAGCAGATTACGTCGGCAGATCTATGGCTACACCTTC
CDR3: CASRLRRQIYGYTF

V: TRBV30
D: -
size: -
J: TRBJ1-3
DNA: TGTGCCTGGAACTACGGTACTACTGGAAACACCATATATTTT
CDR3: CAWNYGTTGNTIYF

V: TRBV27
D: -
size: once
J: TRBJ2-7
DNA: TGTGCCAGCAGTAGCTTGGCGGGGAACTTCTACGAGCAGTACTTC
CDR3: CASSSLAGNFYEQYF

V: TRBV6-6
D: -
size: -
J: TRBJ2-5
DNA: TGTGCCAGCAGAACCCAAGAGACCCAGTACTTC
CDR3: CASRTQETQYF

V: TRBV9
D: TRBD2
size: -
J: TRBJ2-3
DNA: TGTGCCAGCAGCGTAGAAGGAGTAGCGGGGGTTACGCAGTATTTT
CDR3: CASSVEGVAGVTQYF

V: TRBV28
D: -
size: once
J: TRBJ2-7
DNA: TGTGCCAGCAGTTTAGACTACGAGCAGTACTTC
CDR3: CASSLDYEQYF

V: TRBV15
D: TRBD2
size: -
J: TRBJ2-1
DNA: TGTGCCACCAGCAGAGGAGTAGCGGGAGGGCCTAATGAGCAGTTCTTC
CDR3: CATSRGVAGGPNEQFF

V: TRBV7-8
D: -
size: -
J: TRBJ2-3
DNA: TGTGCCAGCAGCTTAGCAAATGGAGCGGCAGATACGCAGTATTTT
CDR3: CASSLANGAADTQYF

V: TRBV2
D: -
size: -
J: TRBJ2-5
DNA: TGTGCCAGCAGTGACTTGGGAGAGACCCAGTACTTC
CDR3: CASSDLGETQYF

V: TRBV2
D: -
size: -
J: TRBJ1-2
DNA: TGTGCCAGCGAGCTAGACAGAAACTATGGCTACACCTTC
CDR3: CASELDRNYGYTF

V: TRBV7-9
D: TRBD1
size: -
J: TRBJ2-7
DNA: TGTGCCAGCAGCTTAGCAGGGACAGTTACCTACGAGCAGTACTTC
CDR3: CASSLAGTVTYEQYF

V: TRBV9
D: TRBD2
size: -
J: TRBJ2-5
DNA: TGTGCCAGCAGCGCCGCGGGGGAGGAGACCCAGTACTTC
CDR3: CASSAAGEETQYF

V: TRBV5-5
D: TRBD1
size: -
J: TRBJ2-7
DNA: TGTGCCAGCAGCCCCGGGACAGGGGACAGCGAGCAGTACTTC
CDR3: CASSPGTGDSEQYF

V: TRBV7-2
D: -
size: -
J: TRBJ2-7
DNA: TGTGCCAGCAGCTTGGAAAAGTTAAGGCAGTACTTC
CDR3: CASSLEKLRQYF

V: TRBV18
D: TRBD2
size: -
J: TRBJ2-7
DNA: TGTGCCAGCTCACCAAGGAGCGGGAGGGCCGGTGAGCAGTACTTC
CDR3: CASSPRSGRAGEQYF

V: TRBV28
D: TRBD1
size: -
J: TRBJ1-2
DNA: TGTGCCAGCAGTTCGCGGGACAGGGGATATGGCTACACCTTC
CDR3: CASSSRDRGYGYTF

V: TRBV6-6
D: -
size: -
J: TRBJ2-2
DNA: TGTGCCAGCAGTTACTCGTCAGGAAACACCGGGGAGCTGTTTTTT
CDR3: CASSYSSGNTGELFF

V: TRBV5-8
D: -
size: -
J: TRBJ2-2
DNA: TGTGCCAGCAGCTTAGGGCTACGGGGCACTACCGGGGAGCTGTTTTTT
CDR3: CASSLGLRGTTGELFF

V: TRBV5-4
D: -
size: -
J: TRBJ2-1
DNA: TGTGCCAGCAGCTACGAGATTGGGTTCAATGAGCAGTTCTTC
CDR3: CASSYEIGFNEQFF

V: TRBV5-8
D: TRBD1
size: -
J: TRBJ1-2
DNA: TGTGCCAGCAGCCAGACAGGGGGTTACGGCTACACCTTC
CDR3: CASSQTGGYGYTF

V: TRBV11-2
D: -
size: -
J: TRBJ2-5
DNA: TGTGCCAGCAGCCCCCGGGGACGTGGAGAGACCCAGTACTTC
CDR3: CASSPRGRGETQYF

V: TRBV28
D: -
size: -
J: TRBJ1-1
DNA: TGTGCCAGCAGACACTCTCAGGTTCGGAACACTGAAGCTTTCTTT
CDR3: CASRHSQVRNTEAFF

V: TRBV19
D: -
size: -
J: TRBJ1-4
DNA: TGTGCCAGTAGTATCGGGAAAACTAATGAAAAACTGTTTTTT
CDR3: CASSIGKTNEKLFF

V: TRBV7-6
D: TRBD1
size: -
J: TRBJ2-7
DNA: TGTGCCAGCAGCTCCCAACAGGGGGCTTACGAGCAGTACTTC
CDR3: CASSSQQGAYEQYF

V: TRBV11-2
D: TRBD1
size: -
J: TRBJ2-1
DNA: TGTGCCAGCAGCTCTCGAGGGGGGACAGGGGTGTCCTACAATGAGCAGTTCTTC
CDR3: CASSSRGGTGVSYNEQFF

V: TRBV4-3
D: TRBD1
size: -
J: TRBJ1-2
DNA: TGCGCCAGCAGCCCAAAAGGGGGGAAGACAGGGGGTAACTATGGCTACACCTTC
CDR3: CASSPKGGKTGGNYGYTF

V: TRBV19
D: -
size: once
J: TRBJ1-2
DNA: TGTGCCAGTAGTATCGGGGCGGTTAACTATGGCTACACCTTC
CDR3: CASSIGAVNYGYTF

V: TRBV29-1
D: TRBD2
size: -
J: TRBJ2-7
DNA: TGCAGCGTTGCCCGGGGGGAAGGCGAGCAGTACTTC
CDR3: CSVARGEGEQYF

V: TRBV28
D: -
size: -
J: TRBJ1-2
DNA: TGTGCCAGCACCTATGGGGGGTTACGTTATGGCTACACCTTC
CDR3: CASTYGGLRYGYTF

V: TRBV19
D: TRBD1
size: -
J: TRBJ2-6
DNA: TGTGCCAGTAGCAGTTCTAGGGACAGGGGGTTTGTAGGCTCTGGGGCCAACGTCCTGACTTTC
CDR3: CASSSSRDRGFVGSGANVLTF

V: TRBV11-3
D: -
size: -
J: TRBJ2-6
DNA: TGTGCCAGCACCCACCGGGGGAGAGGACCTGGGGCCAACGTCCTGACTTTC
CDR3: CASTHRGRGPGANVLTF

V: TRBV11-2
D: -
size: -
J: TRBJ2-5
DNA: TGTGCCAGCAGCTTGACAGAGGAGACCCAGTACTTC
CDR3: CASSLTEETQYF

V: TRBV14
D: -
size: -
J: TRBJ2-7
DNA: TGTGCCAGCAGCCAAGATCTCAGTTACGAGCAGTACTTC
CDR3: CASSQDLSYEQYF

V: TRBV5-8
D: -
size: few
J: TRBJ2-1
DNA: TGTGCCAACCAGGGGGAACGGGGGAAACGGGGTGAGCAGTTCTTC
CDR3: CANQGERGKRGEQFF

V: TRBV5-8
D: -
size: -
J: TRBJ1-4
DNA: TGTGCCAGCAGCTTGGCCGACGGGCGTGCGAATGAAAAACTGTTTTTT
CDR3: CASSLADGRANEKLFF

V: TRBV19
D: -
size: -
J: TRBJ1-5
DNA: TGTGCCAGTTCAATACGGGAAGGTCAGCCCCAGCATTTT
CDR3: CASSIREGQPQHF

V: TRBV19
D: -
size: -
J: TRBJ2-7
DNA: TGTGCCAGTAGTATTGATCCAGGGAGAGGCGAGCAGTACTTC
CDR3: CASSIDPGRGEQYF

V: TRBV28
D: TRBD1
size: -
J: TRBJ2-1
DNA: TGTGCCAGCAGCCAACAGGGGGCGACCCTCTACAATGAGCAGTTCTTC
CDR3: CASSQQGATLYNEQFF

V: TRBV6-5
D: -
size: few
J: TRBJ1-2
DNA: TGTGCCAGCAGTTACTCGGGCGTTGGCTATGGCTACACCTTC
CDR3: CASSYSGVGYGYTF

V: TRBV15
D: -
size: -
J: TRBJ2-1
DNA: TGTGCCACCAGCAGAGAGAGGCTAGCCCCCAACAATGAGCAGTTCTTC
CDR3: CATSRERLAPNNEQFF

V: TRBV15
D: -
size: medium-sized
J: TRBJ2-7
DNA: TGTGCCACCAGCAGAGGGCAGGGCCTCTACGAGCAGTACTTC
CDR3: CATSRGQGLYEQYF

V: TRBV7-9
D: -
size: -
J: TRBJ1-6
DNA: TGTGCCAGCAGCTTAGCAGGCGCTAATTCACCCCTCCACTTT
CDR3: CASSLAGANSPLHF

V: TRBV5-1
D: TRBD1
size: -
J: TRBJ1-6
DNA: TGCGCCAGCAGCTTAGCAGGGGGAGATTATTCACCCCTCCACTTT
CDR3: CASSLAGGDYSPLHF